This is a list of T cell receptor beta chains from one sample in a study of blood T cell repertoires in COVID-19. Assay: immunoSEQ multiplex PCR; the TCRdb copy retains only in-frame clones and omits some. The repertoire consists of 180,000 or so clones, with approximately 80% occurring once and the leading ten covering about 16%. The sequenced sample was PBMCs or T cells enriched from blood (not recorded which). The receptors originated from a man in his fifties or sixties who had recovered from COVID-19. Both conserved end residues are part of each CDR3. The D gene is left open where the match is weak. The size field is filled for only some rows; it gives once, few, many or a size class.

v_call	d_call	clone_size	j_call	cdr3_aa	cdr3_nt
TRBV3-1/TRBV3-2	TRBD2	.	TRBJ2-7	CASSLGTSGGLSSYEQYF	TGTGCCAGCAGCCTCGGGACTAGCGGGGGGTTGAGCTCCTACGAGCAGTACTTC
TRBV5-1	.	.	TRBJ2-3	CASSQIEQSTDTQYF	TGCGCCAGCAGCCAAATTGAACAGAGCACAGATACGCAGTATTTT
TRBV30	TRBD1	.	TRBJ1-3	CAWDRGLGGNTIYF	TGTGCCTGGGACAGGGGTTTGGGGGGAAACACCATATATTTT
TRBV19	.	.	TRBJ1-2	CASSPTRTPGYTF	TGTGCCAGTAGTCCAACACGCACACCAGGCTACACCTTC
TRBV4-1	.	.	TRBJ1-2	CASSQNAGEYGYTF	TGCGCCAGCAGCCAAAATGCAGGGGAGTATGGCTACACCTTC
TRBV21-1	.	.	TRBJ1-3	CASRQDRNEYSGNTIYF	TGTGCCAGCCGACAGGACAGGAATGAATACTCTGGAAACACCATATATTTT
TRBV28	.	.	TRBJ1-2	CASSAKPRYGYTF	TGTGCCAGCAGTGCGAAGCCGAGATATGGCTACACCTTC
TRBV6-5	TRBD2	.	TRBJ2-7	CASSLRLAGPLEQYF	TGTGCCAGCAGTCTAAGACTAGCGGGACCCCTCGAGCAGTACTTC
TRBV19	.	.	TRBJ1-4	CASLPPGREKLFF	TGTGCCAGTCTTCCCCCAGGTCGGGAAAAACTGTTTTTT
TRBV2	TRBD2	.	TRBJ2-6	CASSLGLAGGRGANVLTF	TGTGCCAGCAGCCTGGGACTAGCGGGGGGGCGAGGGGCCAACGTCCTGACTTTC
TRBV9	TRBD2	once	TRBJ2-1	CASSLGASGVYNEQFF	TGTGCCAGCAGCTTAGGGGCTAGCGGGGTATACAATGAGCAGTTCTTC